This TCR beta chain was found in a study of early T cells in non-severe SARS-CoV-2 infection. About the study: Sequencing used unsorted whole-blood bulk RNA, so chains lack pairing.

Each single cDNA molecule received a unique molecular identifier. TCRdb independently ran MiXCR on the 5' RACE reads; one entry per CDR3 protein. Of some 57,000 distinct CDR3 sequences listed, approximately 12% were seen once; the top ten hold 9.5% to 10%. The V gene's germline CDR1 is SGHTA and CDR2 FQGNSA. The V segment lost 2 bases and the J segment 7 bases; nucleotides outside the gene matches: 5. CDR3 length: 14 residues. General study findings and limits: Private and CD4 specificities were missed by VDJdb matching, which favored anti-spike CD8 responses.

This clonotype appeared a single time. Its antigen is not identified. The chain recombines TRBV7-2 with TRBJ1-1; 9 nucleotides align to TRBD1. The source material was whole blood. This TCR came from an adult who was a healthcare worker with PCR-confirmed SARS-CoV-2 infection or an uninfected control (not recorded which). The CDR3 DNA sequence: TGTGCCAGCAGCTTATGGGGGACAGGGCTTGAAGCTTTCTTT. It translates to CASSLWGTGLEAFF.